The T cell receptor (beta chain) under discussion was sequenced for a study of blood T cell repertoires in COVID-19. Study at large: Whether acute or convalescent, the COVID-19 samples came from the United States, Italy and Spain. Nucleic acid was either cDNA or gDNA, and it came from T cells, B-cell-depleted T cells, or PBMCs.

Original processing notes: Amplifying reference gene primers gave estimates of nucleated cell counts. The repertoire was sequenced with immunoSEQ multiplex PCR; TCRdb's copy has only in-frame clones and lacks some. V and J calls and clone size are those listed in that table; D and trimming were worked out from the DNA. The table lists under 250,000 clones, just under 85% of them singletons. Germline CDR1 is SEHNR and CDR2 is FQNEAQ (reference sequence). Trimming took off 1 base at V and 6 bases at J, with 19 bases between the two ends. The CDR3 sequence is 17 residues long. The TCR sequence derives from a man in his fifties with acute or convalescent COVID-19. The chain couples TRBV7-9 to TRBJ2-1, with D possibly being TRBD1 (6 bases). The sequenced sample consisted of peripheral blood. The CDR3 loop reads CASSLETWGLVSNEQFF. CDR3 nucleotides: TGTGCCAGCAGCTTAGAGACTTGGGGGCTAGTGAGCAATGAGCAGTTCTTC.